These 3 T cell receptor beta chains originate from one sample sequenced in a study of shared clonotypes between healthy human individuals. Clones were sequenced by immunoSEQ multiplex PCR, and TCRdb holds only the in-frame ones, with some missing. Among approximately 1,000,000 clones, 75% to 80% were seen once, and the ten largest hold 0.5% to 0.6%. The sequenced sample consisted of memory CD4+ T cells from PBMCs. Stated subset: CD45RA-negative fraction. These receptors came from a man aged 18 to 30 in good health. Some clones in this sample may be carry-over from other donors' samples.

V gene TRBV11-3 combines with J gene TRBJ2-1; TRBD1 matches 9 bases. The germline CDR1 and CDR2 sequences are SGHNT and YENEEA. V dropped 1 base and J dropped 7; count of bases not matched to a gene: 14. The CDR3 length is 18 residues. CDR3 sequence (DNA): TGTGCCAGCAGCTTAGGAAGGGGACAGGGTATAGCCACTAATGAGCAGTTCTTC. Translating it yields CASSLGRGQGIATNEQFF.

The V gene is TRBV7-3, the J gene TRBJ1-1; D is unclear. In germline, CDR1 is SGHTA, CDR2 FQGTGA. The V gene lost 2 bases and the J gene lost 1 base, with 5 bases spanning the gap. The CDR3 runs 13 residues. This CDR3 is CASSLVQNTEAFF. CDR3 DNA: TGTGCCAGCAGCTTAGTACAGAACACTGAAGCTTTCTTT.

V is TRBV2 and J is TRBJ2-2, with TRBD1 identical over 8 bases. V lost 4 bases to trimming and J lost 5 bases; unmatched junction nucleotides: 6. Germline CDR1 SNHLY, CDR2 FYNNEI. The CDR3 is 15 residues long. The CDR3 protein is CASSVQGALTGELFF. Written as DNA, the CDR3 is TGTGCCAGCAGTGTTCAGGGGGCGTTAACCGGGGAGCTGTTTTTT.